This T cell receptor beta chain appears in the sequencing data of a study of T cell changes during pregnancy in multiple sclerosis. CDR3 length equals 17 residues. Germline CDR1 and CDR2: SGHKS and YYEKEE (reference sequence). Trimming removed 1 base from V and 3 bases from J; junction bases left unmatched: 9. Sequencing was performed with immunoSEQ multiplex PCR; in TCRdb, only in-frame clones are kept and a portion is missing. The table includes 45,000 to 55,000 clones, roughly 88% detected once. This sequence joins TRBV5-5 and TRBJ2-2; 7 bases agree with TRBD2. This TCR derives from a female donor with multiple sclerosis, enrolled in a pregnancy study. The sample here was CD4+ T cells from peripheral blood mononuclear cells, taken in the second trimester of pregnancy. The CDR3 nucleotides read TGTGCCAGCAGCTTGTGGGCGGGGGACTCGTACACCGGGGAGCTGTTTTTT. Translation: CASSLWAGDSYTGELFF.